Described below is a single T cell receptor (delta chain) sequence and its context. The source of the sample is a study of gamma-delta T cells after stem cell transplantation. TCRdb processed the RT-PCR reads again with the CATT caller. The data hold approximately 200 delta-chain clones, with more than 3.5% observed a single time. This CDR3 is built from 19 residues. The germline V gene has CDR1 GEAIGNYY and CDR2 EKD. The junction had 6 bases not matched to a gene; V was cut back by 3 bases and J by 2 bases. The sample consisted of gamma-delta T cells. The J gene is TRDJ3, the V gene TRDV2; 13 bases are a match to TRDD3. The sequence was obtained from a human donor. It is not recorded whose cells these are; they may come from a transplant donor. This table probably holds off-target reads from a library built for another chain. DNA of the CDR3: TGTGCCTGTGACGGACTGGGGGATACGCGCACCTGGGACACCCGACAGATGTTTTTC. Translated: CACDGLGDTRTWDTRQMFF.